This paragraph reports one TCR beta chain. Authors' data handling: Cell counts per sample came from amplifying reference gene primers. Sequencing used immunoSEQ multiplex PCR; TCRdb keeps in-frame clones, though not all of them. V, J and clone size are those of that table, while D and trimming were read from the DNA. The repertoire consists of some 40,000 clones, with 85% to 95% occurring once and the leading ten covering approximately 0.37%. Seattle patients were enrolled during active infection and followed longitudinally. These data belong to a study of blood T cell repertoires in COVID-19. Study details: There were acute and convalescent COVID-19 samples, and they came from the United States, Italy and Spain. PBMCs, B-cell-depleted T cells, or T cells provided the cDNA or gDNA that made up the material.

The receptor was isolated from a man aged 45 to 65 with COVID-19, enrolled during active disease. Sequencing input: peripheral blood.

The DNA for the CDR3 is TGTGCCACCAGCAGAGATCCCCGGACAGGGTGGGACTCTGGAAACACCATATATTTT. Amino acid sequence: CATSRDPRTGWDSGNTIYF. The V gene is TRBV15, the J gene TRBJ1-3; 8 nucleotides agree with TRBD1. Germline lookup yields CDR1 LNHNV and CDR2 YYDKDF (reference sequence). This CDR3 comprises 19 residues. V lost 0 bases, J lost 0 bases, and 10 bases stayed unmatched.